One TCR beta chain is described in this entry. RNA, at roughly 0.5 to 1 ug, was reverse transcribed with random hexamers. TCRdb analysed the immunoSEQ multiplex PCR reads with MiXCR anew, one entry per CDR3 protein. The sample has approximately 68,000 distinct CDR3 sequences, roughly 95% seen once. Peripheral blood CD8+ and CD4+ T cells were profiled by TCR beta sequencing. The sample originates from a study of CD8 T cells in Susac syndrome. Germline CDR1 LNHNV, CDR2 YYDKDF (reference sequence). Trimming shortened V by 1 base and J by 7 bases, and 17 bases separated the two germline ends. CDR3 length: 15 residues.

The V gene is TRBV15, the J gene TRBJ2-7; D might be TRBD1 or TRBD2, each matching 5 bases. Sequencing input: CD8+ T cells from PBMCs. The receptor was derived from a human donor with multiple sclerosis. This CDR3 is CATSRAGTGLSEQYF. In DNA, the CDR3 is TGTGCCACCAGCAGAGCGGGGACGGGTCTTTCGGAGCAGTACTTC.